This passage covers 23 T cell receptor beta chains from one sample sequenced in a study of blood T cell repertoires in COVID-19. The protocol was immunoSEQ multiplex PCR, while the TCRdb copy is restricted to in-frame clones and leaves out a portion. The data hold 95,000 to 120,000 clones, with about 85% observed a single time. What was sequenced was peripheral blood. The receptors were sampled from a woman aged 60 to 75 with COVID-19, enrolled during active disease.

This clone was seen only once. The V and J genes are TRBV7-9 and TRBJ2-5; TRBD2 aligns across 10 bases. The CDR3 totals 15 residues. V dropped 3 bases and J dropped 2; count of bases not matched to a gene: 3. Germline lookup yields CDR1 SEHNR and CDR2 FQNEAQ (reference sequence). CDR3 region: CASSLQLAGQETQYF. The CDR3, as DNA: TGTGCCAGCAGCTTGCAACTAGCGGGGCAAGAGACCCAGTACTTC.

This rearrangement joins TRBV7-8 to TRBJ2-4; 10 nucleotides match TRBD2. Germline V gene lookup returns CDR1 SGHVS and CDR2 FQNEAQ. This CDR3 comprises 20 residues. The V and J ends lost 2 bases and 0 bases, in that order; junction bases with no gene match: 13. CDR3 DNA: TGTGCCAGCAGCTTACCTCCCGATGGTAGCGGGGGGCCAGCCAAAAACATTCAGTACTTC. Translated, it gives CASSLPPDGSGGPAKNIQYF.

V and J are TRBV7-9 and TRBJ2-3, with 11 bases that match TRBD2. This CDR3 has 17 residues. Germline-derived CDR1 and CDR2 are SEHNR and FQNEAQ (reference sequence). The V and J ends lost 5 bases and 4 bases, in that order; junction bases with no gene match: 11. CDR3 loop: CASSPSGGPGSPDTQYF. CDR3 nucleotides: TGTGCCAGCAGCCCTAGCGGGGGGCCCGGATCACCAGATACGCAGTATTTT.

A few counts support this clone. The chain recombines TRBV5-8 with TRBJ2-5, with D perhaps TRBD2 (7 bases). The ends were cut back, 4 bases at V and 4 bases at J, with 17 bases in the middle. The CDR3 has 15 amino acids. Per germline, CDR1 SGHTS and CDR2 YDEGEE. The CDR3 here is CASSPSGSRGETQYF. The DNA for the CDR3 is TGTGCCAGCAGCCCTAGCGGATCCAGGGGAGAGACCCAGTACTTC. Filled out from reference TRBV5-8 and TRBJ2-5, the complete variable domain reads EAGVTQSPTHLIKTRGQQATLRCSPISGHTSVYWYQQALGLGLQFLLWYDEGEERNRGNFPPRFSGRQFPNYSSELNVNALELEDSALYLCASSPSGSRGETQYFGPGTRLLVL.

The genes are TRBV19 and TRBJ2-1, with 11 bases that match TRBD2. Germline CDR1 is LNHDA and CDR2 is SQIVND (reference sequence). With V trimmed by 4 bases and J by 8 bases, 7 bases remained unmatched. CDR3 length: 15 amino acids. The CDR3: CASSNSGGAWDEQFF. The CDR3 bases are TGTGCCAGTAGTAATAGCGGGGGGGCGTGGGATGAGCAGTTCTTC.

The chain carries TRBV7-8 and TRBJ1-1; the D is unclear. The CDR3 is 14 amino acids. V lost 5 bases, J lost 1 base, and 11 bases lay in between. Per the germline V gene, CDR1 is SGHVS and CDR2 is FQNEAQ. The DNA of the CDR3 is TGTGCCAGCAGCGTAACGGGAAAGAACACTGAAGCTTTCTTT. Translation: CASSVTGKNTEAFF.

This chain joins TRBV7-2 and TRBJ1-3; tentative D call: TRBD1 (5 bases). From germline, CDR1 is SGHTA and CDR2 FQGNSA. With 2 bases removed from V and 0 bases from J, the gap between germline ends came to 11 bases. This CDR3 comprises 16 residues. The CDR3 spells CASSLTRGRSGNTIYF. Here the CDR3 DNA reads TGTGCCAGCAGCTTAACAAGGGGCCGCTCTGGAAACACCATATATTTT. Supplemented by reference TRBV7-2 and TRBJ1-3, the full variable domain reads GAGVSQSPSNKVTEKGKDVELRCDPISGHTALYWYRQSLGQGLEFLIYFQGNSAPDKSGLPSDRFSAERTGGSVSTLTIQRTQQEDSAVYLCASSLTRGRSGNTIYFGEGSWLTVV.

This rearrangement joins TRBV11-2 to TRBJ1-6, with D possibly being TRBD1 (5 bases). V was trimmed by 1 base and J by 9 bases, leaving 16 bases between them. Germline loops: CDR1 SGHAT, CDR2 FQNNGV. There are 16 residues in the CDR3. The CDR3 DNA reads TGTGCCAGCAGCTTAGGGGGGGTAGGGCTTCGTTCACCCCTCCACTTT. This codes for CASSLGGVGLRSPLHF.

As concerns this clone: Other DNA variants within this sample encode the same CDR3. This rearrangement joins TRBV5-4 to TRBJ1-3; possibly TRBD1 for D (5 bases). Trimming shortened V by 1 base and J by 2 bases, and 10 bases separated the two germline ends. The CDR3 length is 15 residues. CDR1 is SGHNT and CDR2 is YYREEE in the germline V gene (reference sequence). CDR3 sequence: CASSLIGAAGNTIYF. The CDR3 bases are TGTGCCAGCAGCTTGATAGGGGCGGCTGGAAACACCATATATTTT. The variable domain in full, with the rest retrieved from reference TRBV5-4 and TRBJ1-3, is ETGVTQSPTHLIKTRGQQVTLRCSSQSGHNTVSWYQQALGQGPQFIFQYYREEENGRGNFPPRFSGLQFPNYSSELNVNALELDDSALYLCASSLIGAAGNTIYFGEGSWLTVV.

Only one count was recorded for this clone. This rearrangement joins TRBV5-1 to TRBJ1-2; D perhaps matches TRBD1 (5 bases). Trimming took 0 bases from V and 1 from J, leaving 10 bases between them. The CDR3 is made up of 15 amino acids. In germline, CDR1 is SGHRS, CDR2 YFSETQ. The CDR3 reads CASSLEGRVNYGYTF. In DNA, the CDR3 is TGCGCCAGCAGCTTGGAGGGCAGGGTTAACTATGGCTACACCTTC.

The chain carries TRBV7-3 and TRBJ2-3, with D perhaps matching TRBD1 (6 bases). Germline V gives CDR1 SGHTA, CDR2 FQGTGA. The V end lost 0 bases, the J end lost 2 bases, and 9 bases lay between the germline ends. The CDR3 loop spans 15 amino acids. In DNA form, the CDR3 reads TGTGCCAGCAGCTTAACAGCAGGGGACACAGATACGCAGTATTTT. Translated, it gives CASSLTAGDTDTQYF.

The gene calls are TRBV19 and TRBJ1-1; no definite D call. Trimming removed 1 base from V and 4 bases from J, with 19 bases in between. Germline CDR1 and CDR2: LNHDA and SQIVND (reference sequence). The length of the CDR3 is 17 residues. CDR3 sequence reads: CASSIVVGDLGGTEAFF. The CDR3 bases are TGTGCCAGTAGTATAGTAGTTGGGGATCTTGGAGGCACTGAAGCTTTCTTT. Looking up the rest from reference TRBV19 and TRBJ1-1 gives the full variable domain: DGGITQSPKYLFRKEGQNVTLSCEQNLNHDAMYWYRQDPGQGLRLIYYSQIVNDFQKGDIAEGYSVSREKKESFPLTVTSAQKNPTAFYLCASSIVVGDLGGTEAFFGQGTRLTVV.

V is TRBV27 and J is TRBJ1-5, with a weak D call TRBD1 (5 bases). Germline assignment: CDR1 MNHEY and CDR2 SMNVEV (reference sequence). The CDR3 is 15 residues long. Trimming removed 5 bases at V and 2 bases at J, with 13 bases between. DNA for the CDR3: TGTGCCAGCAGTCCCCGCAGGGCTCGCAATCAGCCCCAGCATTTT. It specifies CASSPRRARNQPQHF.

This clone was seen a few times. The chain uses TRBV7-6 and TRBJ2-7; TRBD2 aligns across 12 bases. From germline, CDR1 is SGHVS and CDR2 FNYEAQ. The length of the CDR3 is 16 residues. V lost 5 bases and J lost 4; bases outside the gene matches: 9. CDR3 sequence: CASSKTSGGSPYEQYF. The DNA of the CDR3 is TGTGCCAGCAGCAAGACTAGCGGGGGATCGCCGTACGAGCAGTACTTC.

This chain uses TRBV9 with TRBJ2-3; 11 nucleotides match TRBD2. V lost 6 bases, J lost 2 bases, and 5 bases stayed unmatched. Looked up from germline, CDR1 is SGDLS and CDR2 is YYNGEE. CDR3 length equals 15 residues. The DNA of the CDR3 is TGTGCCAGCACGGTTAGCGGGGGGGCCACAGATACGCAGTATTTT. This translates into CASTVSGGATDTQYF.

This CDR3 reads CASSLAGGPTVYEQYF. CDR3 DNA: TGTGCCAGCAGCTTAGCCGGGGGGCCCACAGTGTACGAGCAGTACTTC. The chain links TRBV7-8 to TRBJ2-7; perhaps TRBD2 as D (7 bases). V lost 0 bases and J lost 4, with 16 bases in between. This CDR3 has 16 residues. Per the germline V gene, CDR1 is SGHVS and CDR2 is FQNEAQ.

The CDR3 reads CASSRTWNTEAFF. Here the CDR3 DNA reads TGTGCCAGCAGCCGAACTTGGAACACTGAAGCTTTCTTT. The chain combines TRBV11-1 with TRBJ1-1; D is uncertain. The CDR3 is 13 residues long. Germline CDR1 SGHAT, CDR2 FQDESV (reference sequence). The ends were cut back, 5 bases at V and 1 base at J, with 8 bases in the middle.

CDR3 in DNA: TGCAGCGTTGGACAGGGCTTCAATCAGCCCCAGCATTTT. Amino acid sequence: CSVGQGFNQPQHF. The chain has TRBV29-1 and TRBJ1-5; 7 positions agree with TRBD1. This CDR3 is 13 amino acids long. CDR1 and CDR2 (germline): SQVTM, ANQGSEA. With V trimmed by 4 bases and J by 3 bases, 3 bases remained unmatched.

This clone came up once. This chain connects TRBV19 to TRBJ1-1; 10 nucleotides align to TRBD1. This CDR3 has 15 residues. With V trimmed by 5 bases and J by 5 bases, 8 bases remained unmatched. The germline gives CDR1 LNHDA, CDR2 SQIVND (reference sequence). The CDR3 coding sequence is TGTGCCAGTAGTCCCGACAGGGGGCAAAGGACTGAAGCTTTCTTT. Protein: CASSPDRGQRTEAFF.

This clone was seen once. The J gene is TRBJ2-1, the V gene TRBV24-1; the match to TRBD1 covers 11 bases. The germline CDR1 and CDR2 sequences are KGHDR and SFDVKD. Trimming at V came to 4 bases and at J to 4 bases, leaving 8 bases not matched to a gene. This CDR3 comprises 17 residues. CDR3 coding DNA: TGTGCCACCAGTGAACCCCTGGGACAGGGGGGATACAATGAGCAGTTCTTC. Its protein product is CATSEPLGQGGYNEQFF.

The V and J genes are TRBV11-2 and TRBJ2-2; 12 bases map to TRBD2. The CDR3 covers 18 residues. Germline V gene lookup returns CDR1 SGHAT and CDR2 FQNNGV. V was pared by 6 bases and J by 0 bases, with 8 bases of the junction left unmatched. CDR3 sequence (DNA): TGTGCCAGCAGGTCTCCATCTAGCGGGGGGGCGAACACCGGGGAGCTGTTTTTT. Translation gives CASRSPSSGGANTGELFF.

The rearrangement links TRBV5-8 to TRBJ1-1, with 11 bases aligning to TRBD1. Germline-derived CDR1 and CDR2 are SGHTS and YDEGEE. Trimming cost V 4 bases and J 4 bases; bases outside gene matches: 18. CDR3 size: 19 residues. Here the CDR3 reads CASSSRYGQGAIPGTEAFF. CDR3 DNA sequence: TGTGCCAGCAGCAGTAGATACGGACAGGGGGCGATTCCGGGCACTGAAGCTTTCTTT.

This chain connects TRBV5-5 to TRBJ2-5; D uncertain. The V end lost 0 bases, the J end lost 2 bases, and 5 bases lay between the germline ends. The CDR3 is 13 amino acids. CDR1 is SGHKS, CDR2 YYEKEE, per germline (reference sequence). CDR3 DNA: TGTGCCAGCAGCTTGGACAGACAAGAGACCCAGTACTTC. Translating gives CASSLDRQETQYF.